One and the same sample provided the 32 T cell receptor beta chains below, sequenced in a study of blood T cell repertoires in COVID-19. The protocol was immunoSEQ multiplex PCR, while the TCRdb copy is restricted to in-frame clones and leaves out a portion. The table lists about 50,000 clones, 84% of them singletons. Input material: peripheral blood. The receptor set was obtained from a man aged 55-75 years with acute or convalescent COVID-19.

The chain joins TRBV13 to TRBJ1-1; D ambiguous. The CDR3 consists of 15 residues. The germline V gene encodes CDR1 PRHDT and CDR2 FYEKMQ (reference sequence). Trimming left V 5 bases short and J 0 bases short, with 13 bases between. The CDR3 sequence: CASSLTGDMNTEAFF. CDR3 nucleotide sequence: TGTGCCAGCAGCCTCACGGGAGACATGAACACTGAAGCTTTCTTT. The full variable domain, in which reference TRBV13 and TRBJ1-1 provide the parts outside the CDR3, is AAGVIQSPRHLIKEKRETATLKCYPIPRHDTVYWYQQGPGQDPQFLISFYEKMQSDKGSIPDRFSAQQFSDYHSELNMSSLELGDSALYFCASSLTGDMNTEAFFGQGTRLTVV.

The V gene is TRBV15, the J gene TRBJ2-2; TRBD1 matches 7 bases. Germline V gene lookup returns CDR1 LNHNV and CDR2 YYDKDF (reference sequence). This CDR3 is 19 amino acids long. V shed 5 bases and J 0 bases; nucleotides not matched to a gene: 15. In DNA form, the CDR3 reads TGTGCCACCAGCCCCCTTAGGGGGCGCAGGCGTTCGAACACCGGGGAGCTGTTTTTT. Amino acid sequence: CATSPLRGRRRSNTGELFF.

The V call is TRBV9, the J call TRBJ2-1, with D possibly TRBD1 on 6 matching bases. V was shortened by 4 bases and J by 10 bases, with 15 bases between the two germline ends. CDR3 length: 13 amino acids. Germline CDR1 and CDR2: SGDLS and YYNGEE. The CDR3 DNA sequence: TGTGCCAGCAGCATAGAGGCCGGGACAGAGCAGTTCTTC. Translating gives CASSIEAGTEQFF.

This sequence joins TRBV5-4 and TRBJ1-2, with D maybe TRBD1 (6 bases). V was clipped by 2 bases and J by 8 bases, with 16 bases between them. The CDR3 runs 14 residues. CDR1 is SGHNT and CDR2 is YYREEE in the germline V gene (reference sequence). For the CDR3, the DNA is TGTGCCAGCAGCTTTAGAGGGGGATGGAGGGGCTACACCTTC. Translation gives CASSFRGGWRGYTF.

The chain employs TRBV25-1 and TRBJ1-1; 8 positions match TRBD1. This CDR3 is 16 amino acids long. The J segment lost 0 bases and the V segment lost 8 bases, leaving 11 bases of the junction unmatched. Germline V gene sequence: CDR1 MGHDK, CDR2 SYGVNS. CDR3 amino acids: CASSRGDRFMNTEAFF. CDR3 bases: TGTGCCAGCTCCCGAGGGGACAGGTTCATGAACACTGAAGCTTTCTTT.

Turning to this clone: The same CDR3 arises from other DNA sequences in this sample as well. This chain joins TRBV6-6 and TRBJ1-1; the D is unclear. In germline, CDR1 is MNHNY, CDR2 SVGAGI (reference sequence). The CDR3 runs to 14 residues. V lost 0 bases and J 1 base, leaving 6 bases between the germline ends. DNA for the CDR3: TGTGCCAGCAGTTACTCGAGACAGAACACTGAAGCTTTCTTT. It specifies CASSYSRQNTEAFF.

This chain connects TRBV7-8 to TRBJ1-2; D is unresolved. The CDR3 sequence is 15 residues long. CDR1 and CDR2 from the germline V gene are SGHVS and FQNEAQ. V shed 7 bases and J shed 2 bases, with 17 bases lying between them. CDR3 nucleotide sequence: TGTGCCAGCAAGCTTCGGGGAGAAGCAAACTATGGCTACACCTTC. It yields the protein CASKLRGEANYGYTF.

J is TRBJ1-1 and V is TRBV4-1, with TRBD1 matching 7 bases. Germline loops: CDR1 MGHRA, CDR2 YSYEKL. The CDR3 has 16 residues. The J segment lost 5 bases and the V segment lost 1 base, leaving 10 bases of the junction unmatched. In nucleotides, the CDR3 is TGCGCCAGCAGCCAAGGGAGGCACAGGGGAGTGACTGAAGCTTTCTTT. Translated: CASSQGRHRGVTEAFF.

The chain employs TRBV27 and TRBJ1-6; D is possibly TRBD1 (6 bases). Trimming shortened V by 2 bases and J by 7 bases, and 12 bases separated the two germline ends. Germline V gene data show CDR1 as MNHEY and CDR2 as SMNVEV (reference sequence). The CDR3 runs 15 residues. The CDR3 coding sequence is TGTGCCAGCAGTTTAAGTCAGGGGAACAATTCACCCCTCCACTTT. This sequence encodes CASSLSQGNNSPLHF.

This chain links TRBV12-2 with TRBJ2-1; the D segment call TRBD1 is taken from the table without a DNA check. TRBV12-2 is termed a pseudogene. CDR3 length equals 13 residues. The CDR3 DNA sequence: TGTGCAAGTCGCTTGGACAGGGGGAATGAGCAGTTCTTC. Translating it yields CASRLDRGNEQFF.

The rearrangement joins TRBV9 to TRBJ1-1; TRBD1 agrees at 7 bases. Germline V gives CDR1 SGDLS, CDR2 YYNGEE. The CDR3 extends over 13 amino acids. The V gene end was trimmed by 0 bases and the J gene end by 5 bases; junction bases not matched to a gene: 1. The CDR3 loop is CASSVGGQTEAFF. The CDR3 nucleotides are TGTGCCAGCAGCGTAGGGGGACAGACTGAAGCTTTCTTT.

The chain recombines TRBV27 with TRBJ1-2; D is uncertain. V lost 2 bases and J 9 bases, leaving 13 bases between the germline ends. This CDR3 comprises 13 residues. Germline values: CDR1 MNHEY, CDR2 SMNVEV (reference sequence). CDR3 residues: CASSLRRSLSYTF. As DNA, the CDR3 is TGTGCCAGCAGTTTAAGGCGGTCTCTAAGCTACACCTTC.

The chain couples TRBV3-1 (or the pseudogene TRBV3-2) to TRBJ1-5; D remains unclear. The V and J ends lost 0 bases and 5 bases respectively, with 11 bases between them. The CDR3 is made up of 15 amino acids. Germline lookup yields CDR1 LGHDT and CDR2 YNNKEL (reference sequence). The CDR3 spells CASSQDITEHQPQHF. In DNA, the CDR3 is TGTGCCAGCAGCCAAGATATCACAGAACATCAGCCCCAGCATTTT.

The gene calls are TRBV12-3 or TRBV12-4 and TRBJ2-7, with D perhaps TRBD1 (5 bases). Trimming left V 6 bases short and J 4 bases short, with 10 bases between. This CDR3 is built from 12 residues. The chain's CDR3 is CASRTGIYEQYF. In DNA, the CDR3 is TGTGCCAGCAGAACAGGAATTTACGAGCAGTACTTC.

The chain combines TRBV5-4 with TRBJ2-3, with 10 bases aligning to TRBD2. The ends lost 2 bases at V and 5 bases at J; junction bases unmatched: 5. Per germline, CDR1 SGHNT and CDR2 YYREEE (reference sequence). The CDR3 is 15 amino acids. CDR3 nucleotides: TGTGCCAGCAGCTTAGAGAGCGGGGGGGGAGATACGCAGTATTTT. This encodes CASSLESGGGDTQYF. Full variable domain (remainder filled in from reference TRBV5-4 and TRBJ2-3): ETGVTQSPTHLIKTRGQQVTLRCSSQSGHNTVSWYQQALGQGPQFIFQYYREEENGRGNFPPRFSGLQFPNYSSELNVNALELDDSALYLCASSLESGGGDTQYFGPGTRLTVL.

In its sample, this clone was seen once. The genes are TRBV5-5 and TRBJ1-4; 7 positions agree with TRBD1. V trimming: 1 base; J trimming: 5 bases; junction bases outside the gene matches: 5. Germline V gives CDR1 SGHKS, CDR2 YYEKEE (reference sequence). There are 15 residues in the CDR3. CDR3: CASSLRTGLNEKLFF. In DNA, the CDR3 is TGTGCCAGCAGCTTGCGGACAGGATTGAATGAAAAACTGTTTTTT.

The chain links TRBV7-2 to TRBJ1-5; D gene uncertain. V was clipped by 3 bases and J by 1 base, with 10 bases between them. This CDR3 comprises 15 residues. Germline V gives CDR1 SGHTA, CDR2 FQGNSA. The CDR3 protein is CASSLRGGSNQPQHF. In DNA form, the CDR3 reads TGTGCCAGCAGCTTGCGGGGTGGGAGCAATCAGCCCCAGCATTTT. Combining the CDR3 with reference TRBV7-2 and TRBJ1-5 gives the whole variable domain GAGVSQSPSNKVTEKGKDVELRCDPISGHTALYWYRQSLGQGLEFLIYFQGNSAPDKSGLPSDRFSAERTGGSVSTLTIQRTQQEDSAVYLCASSLRGGSNQPQHFGDGTRLSIL.

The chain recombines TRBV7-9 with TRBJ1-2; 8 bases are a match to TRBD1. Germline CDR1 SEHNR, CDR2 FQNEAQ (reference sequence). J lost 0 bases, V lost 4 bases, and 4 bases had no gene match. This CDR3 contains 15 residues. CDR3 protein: CASSSDREANYGYTF. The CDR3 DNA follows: TGTGCCAGCAGCTCGGACAGGGAAGCTAACTATGGCTACACCTTC.

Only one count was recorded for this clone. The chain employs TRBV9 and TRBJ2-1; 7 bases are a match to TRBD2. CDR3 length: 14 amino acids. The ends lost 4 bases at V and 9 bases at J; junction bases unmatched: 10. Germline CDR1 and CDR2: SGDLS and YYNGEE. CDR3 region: CASSPEALASEQFF. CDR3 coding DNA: TGTGCCAGCAGCCCCGAGGCACTAGCGAGTGAGCAGTTCTTC.

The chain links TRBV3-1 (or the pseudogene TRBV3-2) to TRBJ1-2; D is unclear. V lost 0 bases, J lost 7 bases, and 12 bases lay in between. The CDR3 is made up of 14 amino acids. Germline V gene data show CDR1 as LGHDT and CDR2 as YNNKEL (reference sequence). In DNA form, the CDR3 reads TGTGCCAGCAGCCAAGAGAGCGGGGTCCTTGGCTACACCTTC. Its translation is CASSQESGVLGYTF.

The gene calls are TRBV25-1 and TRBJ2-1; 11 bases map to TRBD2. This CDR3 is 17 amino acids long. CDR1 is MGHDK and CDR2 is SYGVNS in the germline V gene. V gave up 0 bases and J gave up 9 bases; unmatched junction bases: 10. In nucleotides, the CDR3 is TGTGCCAGCAGTGAATATATATCGGGGACTAGCGGATTTGAGCAGTTCTTC. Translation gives CASSEYISGTSGFEQFF.

The CDR3 sequence: CASSYDGDSLYFEQFF. CDR3 coding DNA: TGTGCCAGCAGTTATGACGGGGACAGCCTATATTTCGAGCAGTTCTTC. The J gene is TRBJ2-1, the V gene TRBV6-2 or TRBV6-3; 7 positions agree with TRBD1. CDR3 length: 16 amino acids. Germline lookup yields CDR1 MNHEY and CDR2 SVGEGT. Trimming at V came to 3 bases and at J to 10 bases, leaving 15 bases not matched to a gene.

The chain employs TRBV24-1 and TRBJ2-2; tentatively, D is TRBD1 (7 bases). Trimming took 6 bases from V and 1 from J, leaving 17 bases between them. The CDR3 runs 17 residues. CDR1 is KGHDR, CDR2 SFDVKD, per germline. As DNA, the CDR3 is TGTGCCACCAGTTTTGGGGGGTGGGACAGGAACACCGGGGAGCTGTTTTTT. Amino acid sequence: CATSFGGWDRNTGELFF.

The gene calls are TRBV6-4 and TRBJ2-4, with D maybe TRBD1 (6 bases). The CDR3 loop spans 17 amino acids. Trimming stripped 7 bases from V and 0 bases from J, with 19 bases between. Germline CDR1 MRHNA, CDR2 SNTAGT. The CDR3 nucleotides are TGTGCCAGCAAACTCTGGGACACTGCTTTAGCCAAAAACATTCAGTACTTC. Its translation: CASKLWDTALAKNIQYF.

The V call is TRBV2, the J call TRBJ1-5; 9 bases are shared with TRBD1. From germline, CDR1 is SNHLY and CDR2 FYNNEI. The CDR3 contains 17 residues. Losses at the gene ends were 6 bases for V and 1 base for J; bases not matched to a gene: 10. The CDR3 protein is CASRQILGQGSNQPQHF. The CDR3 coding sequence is TGTGCCAGCAGGCAAATTCTTGGACAGGGGAGCAATCAGCCCCAGCATTTT.

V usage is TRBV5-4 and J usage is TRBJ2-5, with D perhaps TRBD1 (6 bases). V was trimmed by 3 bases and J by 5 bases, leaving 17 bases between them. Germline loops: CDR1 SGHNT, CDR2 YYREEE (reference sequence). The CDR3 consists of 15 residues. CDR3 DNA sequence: TGTGCCAGCAGCTCCCTTCTACAGGGCTTGGAGACCCAGTACTTC. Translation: CASSSLLQGLETQYF.

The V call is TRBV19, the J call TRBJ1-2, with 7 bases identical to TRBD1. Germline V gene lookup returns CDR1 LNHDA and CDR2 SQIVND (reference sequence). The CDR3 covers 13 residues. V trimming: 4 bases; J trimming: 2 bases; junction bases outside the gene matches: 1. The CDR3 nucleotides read TGTGCCAGTAGTAAGGACAGGAACTATGGCTACACCTTC. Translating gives CASSKDRNYGYTF.

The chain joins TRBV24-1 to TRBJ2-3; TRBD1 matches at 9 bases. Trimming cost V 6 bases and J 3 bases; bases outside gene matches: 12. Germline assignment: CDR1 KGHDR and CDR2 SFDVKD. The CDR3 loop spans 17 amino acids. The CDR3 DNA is TGTGCCACCAGTCTTGCACAGGGGGCAGGAGTAACAGATACGCAGTATTTT. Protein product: CATSLAQGAGVTDTQYF.

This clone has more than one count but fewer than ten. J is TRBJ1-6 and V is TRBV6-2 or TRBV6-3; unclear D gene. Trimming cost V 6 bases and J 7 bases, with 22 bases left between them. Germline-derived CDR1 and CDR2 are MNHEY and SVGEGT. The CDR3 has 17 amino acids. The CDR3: CASSPRRQPGANSPLHF. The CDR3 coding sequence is TGTGCCAGCAGCCCCCGCCGTCAACCCGGTGCAAATTCACCCCTCCACTTT.

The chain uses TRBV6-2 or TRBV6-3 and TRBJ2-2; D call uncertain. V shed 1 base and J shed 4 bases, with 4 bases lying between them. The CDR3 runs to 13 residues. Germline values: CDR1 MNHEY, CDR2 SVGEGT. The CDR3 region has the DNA TGTGCCAGCAGTTACTTTCGCACCGGGGAGCTGTTTTTT. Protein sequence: CASSYFRTGELFF.

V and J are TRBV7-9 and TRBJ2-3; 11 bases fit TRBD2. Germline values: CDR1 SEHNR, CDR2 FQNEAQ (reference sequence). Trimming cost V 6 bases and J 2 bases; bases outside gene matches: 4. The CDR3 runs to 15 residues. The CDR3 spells CASRYSGGATDTQYF. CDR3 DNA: TGTGCCAGCAGATATAGCGGGGGGGCCACAGATACGCAGTATTTT.

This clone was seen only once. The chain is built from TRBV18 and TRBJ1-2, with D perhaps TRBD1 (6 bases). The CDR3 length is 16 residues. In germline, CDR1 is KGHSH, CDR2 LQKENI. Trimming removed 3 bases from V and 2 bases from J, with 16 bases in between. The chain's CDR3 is CASSPLEGESNYGYTF. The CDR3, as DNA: TGTGCCAGCTCACCCCTTGAGGGGGAGTCGAACTATGGCTACACCTTC.